One sample yielded the 21 T cell receptor beta chains listed below, sequenced in a study of cytomegalovirus exposure and HLA in healthy donors. A multiplex PCR was run with 60 Vbeta primers and 13 Jbeta primers. TCRdb's table, derived via immunoSEQ multiplex PCR, lists solely in-frame clones and lacks some. The sample lists 98,000 or so clones, approximately 77% occurring once. The sample taken for sequencing was PBMCs. Source of these receptors: a female donor in good health and CMV-seronegative.

This clone was picked up one time. This chain connects TRBV18 to TRBJ1-3; tentatively, D is TRBD1 (6 bases). CDR1 and CDR2 (germline): KGHSH, LQKENI. There are 16 residues in the CDR3. Trimming took off 1 base at V and 0 bases at J, with 10 bases between the two ends. The DNA for the CDR3 is TGTGCCAGCTCACCACGGACAGAACCCTCTGGAAACACCATATATTTT. Translation gives CASSPRTEPSGNTIYF.

A few counts support this clone. This chain uses TRBV6-5 with TRBJ2-7; D possibly corresponds to TRBD1 (5 bases). CDR3 length: 14 residues. Trimming shortened V by 6 bases and J by 2 bases, and 14 bases separated the two germline ends. Germline V gene lookup returns CDR1 MNHEY and CDR2 SVGAGI. The CDR3 here is CASRDQPGPYEQYF. The DNA of the CDR3 is TGTGCCAGCAGGGATCAACCAGGGCCCTACGAGCAGTACTTC.

This clone showed up just a few times. The J gene is TRBJ2-7, the V gene TRBV6-5, with a tentative D call TRBD1 (6 bases). CDR1 and CDR2 (germline): MNHEY, SVGAGI. The V and J ends lost 6 bases and 5 bases respectively, with 17 bases between them. The CDR3 has 14 amino acids. This CDR3 is CASSLQTGLDEQYF. In nucleotides, the CDR3 is TGTGCCAGCAGCCTCCAGACAGGTTTGGACGAGCAGTACTTC.

This clone was found a few times. The chain combines TRBV30 with TRBJ1-5; no clear D. This CDR3 is 17 amino acids long. CDR1 is GTSNPN, CDR2 SVGIG, per germline (reference sequence). Trimming stripped 1 base from V and 0 bases from J, with 16 bases between. This CDR3 is CAWSGGRTQNSNQPQHF. CDR3 DNA sequence: TGTGCCTGGAGTGGAGGGAGGACTCAAAATAGCAATCAGCCCCAGCATTTT.

V gene TRBV5-1 combines with J gene TRBJ2-7; 7 nucleotides align to TRBD2. CDR1 is SGHRS and CDR2 is YFSETQ in the germline V gene. V shed 2 bases and J 2 bases; nucleotides not matched to a gene: 4. The CDR3 is 14 residues long. CDR3 in amino acids: CASSFSSGTYEQYF. The CDR3 bases are TGCGCCAGCAGCTTCTCTAGCGGCACCTACGAGCAGTACTTC.

This clone was observed once. The chain joins TRBV30 to TRBJ1-5; 8 bases map to TRBD1. V shed 1 base and J 4 bases; nucleotides not matched to a gene: 0. The CDR3 is made up of 13 amino acids. Germline V gives CDR1 GTSNPN, CDR2 SVGIG (reference sequence). CDR3 region: CAWSGQGNQPQHF. CDR3 coding DNA: TGTGCCTGGAGTGGACAGGGGAATCAGCCCCAGCATTTT.

The chain uses TRBV14 and TRBJ2-1, with D possibly matching TRBD2 (6 bases). Germline assignment: CDR1 SGHDN and CDR2 FVKESK. V dropped 1 base and J dropped 8 bases, with 12 bases sitting between them. The CDR3 length is 14 residues. DNA of the CDR3: TGTGCCAGCAGCCAAGTAGGAGGGGTCCATGAGCAGTTCTTC. This gives the protein CASSQVGGVHEQFF.

The J gene is TRBJ2-6, the V gene TRBV21-1; the D call of TRBD2 is as the table states it, not checked on the DNA. TRBV21-1 is tagged as a pseudogene. The CDR3 spans 16 residues. CDR3 region: CASSKAGGTGANVLTF. DNA for the CDR3: TGTGCCAGCAGCAAAGCGGGGGGAACTGGGGCCAACGTCCTGACTTTC.

CDR3 protein: CASSLYPTSGDRGELFF. The DNA of the CDR3 is TGTGCCAGCAGTTTATATCCAACCTCGGGGGATCGGGGGGAGCTGTTTTTT. The rearrangement links TRBV28 to TRBJ2-2; a possible D gene is TRBD2 (6 bases). The CDR3 totals 17 residues. Germline V gene lookup returns CDR1 MDHEN and CDR2 SYDVKM. The V and J ends lost 1 base and 8 bases respectively, with 20 bases between them.

Regarding this clone: The sample has other DNA sequences that encode this CDR3 too. V and J are TRBV30 and TRBJ1-2; D remains unclear. Deletions cut 4 bases from V and 2 bases from J, with 8 bases between. The CDR3 spans 12 residues. Germline CDR1 GTSNPN, CDR2 SVGIG (reference sequence). CDR3 residues: CAWNRGNYGYTF. CDR3 coding DNA: TGTGCCTGGAATCGAGGGAACTATGGCTACACCTTC.

The rearrangement uses TRBV5-1 and TRBJ2-7; 8 nucleotides agree with TRBD1. CDR3 length: 14 amino acids. CDR1 is SGHRS and CDR2 is YFSETQ in the germline V gene. V was pared by 2 bases and J by 4 bases, with 5 bases of the junction left unmatched. CDR3 sequence reads: CASSFSTGAYEQYF. CDR3 sequence (DNA): TGCGCCAGCAGCTTCTCGACAGGGGCGTACGAGCAGTACTTC.

This chain joins TRBV18 and TRBJ1-5; 12 bases map to TRBD1. The CDR3 sequence is 15 residues long. The ends lost 6 bases at V and 6 bases at J; junction bases unmatched: 6. Germline V gives CDR1 KGHSH, CDR2 LQKENI. Written as DNA, the CDR3 is TGTGCCAGCTCCTCCGGGACAGGGGGCGTTCAGCCCCAGCATTTT. The encoded protein is CASSSGTGGVQPQHF.

V and J are TRBV4-1 and TRBJ2-7; TRBD1 aligns across 9 bases. Germline lookup yields CDR1 MGHRA and CDR2 YSYEKL. The CDR3 is 14 residues long. With V trimmed by 8 bases and J by 1 base, 6 bases remained unmatched. CDR3 sequence: CASSPGTGSYEQYF. As DNA, the CDR3 is TGCGCCAGCTCGCCCGGGACAGGGTCCTACGAGCAGTACTTC.

The chain uses TRBV6-5 and TRBJ2-1; TRBD1 agrees at 9 bases. This CDR3 spans 12 amino acids. With V trimmed by 0 bases and J by 12 bases, 0 bases remained unmatched. Germline V lookup: CDR1 MNHEY, CDR2 SVGAGI. The CDR3 protein is CASSYSGQGQFF. The CDR3 DNA sequence: TGTGCCAGCAGTTACTCGGGACAGGGGCAGTTCTTC.

V is TRBV7-3 and J is TRBJ2-3; 7 nucleotides match TRBD2. Unmatched junction bases numbered 8, after V lost 5 bases and J lost 0 bases. The CDR3 has 16 amino acids. Per the germline V gene, CDR1 is SGHTA and CDR2 is FQGTGA. In nucleotides, the CDR3 is TGTGCCAGCAGCCCCTCTAGCGGAACTAGCACAGATACGCAGTATTTT. Protein product: CASSPSSGTSTDTQYF.

The V gene is TRBV4-2, the J gene TRBJ2-5; 7 nucleotides line up with TRBD1. This CDR3 has 17 residues. The germline gives CDR1 LGHNA, CDR2 YNFKEQ. V was clipped by 1 base and J by 4 bases; unmatched bases: 12. The CDR3 region is CASSQADKGGGGETQYF. The CDR3 DNA follows: TGTGCCAGCAGCCAAGCAGACAAAGGGGGCGGTGGAGAGACCCAGTACTTC.

The chain uses TRBV7-2 and TRBJ1-2; 9 bases are a match to TRBD1. Germline V CDR1 and CDR2: SGHTA, FQGNSA. The CDR3 contains 13 residues. The V and J ends lost 1 base and 6 bases, in that order; junction bases with no gene match: 0. The CDR3 DNA reads as TGTGCCAGCAGCTTAGGGACAGGGGATGGCTACACCTTC. Translated: CASSLGTGDGYTF.

The chain combines TRBV7-2 with TRBJ2-2, with D unclear. Germline V lookup: CDR1 SGHTA, CDR2 FQGNSA. The CDR3 runs 14 residues. V lost 6 bases and J 11 bases, leaving 19 bases between the germline ends. In nucleotides, the CDR3 is TGTGCCAGCAGGTTTGGGTCCGCCGGGTTAGAGCTGTTTTTT. Translating gives CASRFGSAGLELFF.

The V and J genes are TRBV5-1 and TRBJ2-7; D not resolved. Germline loops: CDR1 SGHRS, CDR2 YFSETQ. V lost 0 bases and J 5 bases, leaving 9 bases between the germline ends. There are 13 residues in the CDR3. CDR3 sequence reads: CASSLGQYNEQYF. CDR3 DNA sequence: TGCGCCAGCAGCTTGGGGCAGTATAACGAGCAGTACTTC. Variable domain in full (rest from reference TRBV5-1 and TRBJ2-7): KAGVTQTPRYLIKTRGQQVTLSCSPISGHRSVSWYQQTPGQGLQFLFEYFSETQRNKGNFPGRFSGRQFSNSRSEMNVSTLELGDSALYLCASSLGQYNEQYFGPGTRLTVT.

The rearrangement links TRBV6-5 to TRBJ2-1; D is perhaps TRBD2 (5 bases). Germline assignment: CDR1 MNHEY and CDR2 SVGAGI. Trimming pared 4 bases from V and 7 bases from J, leaving 14 bases between. The CDR3 is 14 residues long. CDR3 region: CASSLRVFTNEQFF. The CDR3 DNA reads TGTGCCAGCAGTTTGAGGGTGTTTACGAATGAGCAGTTCTTC.

The chain has TRBV10-3 and TRBJ1-1; D unresolved. In germline, CDR1 is ENHRY, CDR2 SYGVKD. The germline V and J ends were trimmed by 6 bases and 3 bases, with 11 bases remaining between them. The CDR3 consists of 13 residues. DNA for the CDR3: TGTGCCATCAGACCCGGTGTGGACACTGAAGCTTTCTTT. The encoded protein is CAIRPGVDTEAFF.